This TCR beta chain was found in a study of long-term antiretroviral therapy in people with HIV. Note on this clone: The antigen is not known.

V lost 0 bases to trimming and J lost 6 bases; unmatched junction nucleotides: 4. The CDR3 has 15 amino acids. The V gene's germline CDR1 is SGHRS and CDR2 YFSETQ. It was version v3.0 of the immunoSEQ assay that was run at survey level. Sequencing set out to capture roughly 40,000-50,000 T-cell genomes per sample. The protocol was immunoSEQ multiplex PCR, while the TCRdb copy is restricted to in-frame clones and leaves out a portion. The repertoire has under 45,000 clones, roughly 85% of them found once; the top ten carry approximately 4.8%. General observations from the study: Control repertoires displayed wider CDR3 length ranges than the HIV repertoires.

This sequence originates from a woman aged 25 to 39 with HIV. The chain has TRBV5-1 and TRBJ1-5; 9 positions match TRBD1. The source material was unsorted PBMCs, sampled just over 2.7 years before starting antiretroviral therapy. The CDR3 loop is CASSLGTGAAQPQHF. In DNA form, the CDR3 reads TGCGCCAGCAGCTTGGGGACAGGGGCTGCTCAGCCCCAGCATTTT.